This T cell receptor beta chain was recovered during a study of shared clonotypes between healthy human individuals. Whole-study results and caveats: Clonotypes that were shared across a handful of donors made up around 4.6% of naive CD4 clonotypes.

CDR1 and CDR2 (germline): MNHEY, SVGAGI. With 0 bases removed from V and 3 bases from J, the gap between germline ends came to 8 bases. This CDR3 comprises 14 residues. Naive CD8 populations comprised CD45RO-negative cells positively selected for CCR7, excluding terminally differentiated effector memory CD45RA+ cells. The assay was immunoSEQ multiplex PCR, and TCRdb's table has in-frame clones only and misses some. The sample includes 560,000 or so clones, 96% seen only once; the top ten take about 0.11%. As concerns this clone: Its specificity is unknown.

The source of this sequence is a woman in her 30s in good health. V and J are TRBV6-5 and TRBJ2-5, with D perhaps matching TRBD1 (5 bases). The sample consisted of naive CD8+ T cells sorted from blood. CDR3 DNA: TGTGCCAGCAGTTACTCGGGCAGGGAAGAGACCCAGTACTTC. Encoded protein: CASSYSGREETQYF.